Sequencing of this TCR beta chain was carried out in a study of blood T cell repertoires in COVID-19. Sequenced by immunoSEQ multiplex PCR; TCRdb stores in-frame clones only, minus some. The data hold 300,000 to 450,000 clones, with 89% observed a single time. Sequencing was done on a sample of peripheral blood. This TCR came from a woman in her 30s with COVID-19, enrolled during active disease.

CDR3 amino acids: CASSQTGGVSDEQFF. The CDR3 nucleotides read TGTGCCAGCAGTCAGACAGGGGGCGTAAGTGATGAGCAGTTCTTC. This chain links TRBV27 with TRBJ2-1, with 10 bases identical to TRBD1. The CDR3 has 15 amino acids. The germline V gene has CDR1 MNHEY and CDR2 SMNVEV (reference sequence). The V gene end was trimmed by 5 bases and the J gene end by 8 bases; junction bases not matched to a gene: 9.